This record covers a single T cell receptor beta chain. This specimen comes from a study of blood T cell repertoires in COVID-19. The CDR3 is 15 amino acids. J was trimmed by 0 bases and V by 4 bases; bases with no gene match: 3. Germline V gene sequence: CDR1 SGHRS, CDR2 YFSETQ. Only in-frame clones appear in the TCRdb table, and some are missing; sequencing was by immunoSEQ multiplex PCR. The sample holds approximately 240,000 clones; 75% to 90% are singletons and the top ten take 3.5%. This TCR was recovered from a woman under 30 in a cohort exposed to, infected with or recovered from COVID-19 (not recorded which). V and J are TRBV5-1 and TRBJ1-3; TRBD1 aligns across 8 bases. The sample consisted of PBMCs or T cells enriched from blood (not recorded which). The CDR3 spells CASSIGTGSGNTIYF. The CDR3 DNA follows: TGCGCCAGCAGCATCGGGACAGGCTCTGGAAACACCATATATTTT. Full variable domain (remainder filled in from reference TRBV5-1 and TRBJ1-3): KAGVTQTPRYLIKTRGQQVTLSCSPISGHRSVSWYQQTPGQGLQFLFEYFSETQRNKGNFPGRFSGRQFSNSRSEMNVSTLELGDSALYLCASSIGTGSGNTIYFGEGSWLTVV.